This TCR beta chain was identified during a study of CD8 T cells in ankylosing spondylitis. This clonotype was counted ten times or more. The antigen is undetermined. General study findings and limits: Several of the motif variants were reported before in synovial fluid and blood from reactive arthritis.

V shed 4 bases, J shed 4 bases, and the junction held 8 bases outside the gene matches. Germline lookup yields CDR1 SGHRS and CDR2 YFSETQ. The CDR3 is made up of 14 amino acids. Quantitative 5'-RACE with molecular barcodes generated TCR beta libraries. TCRdb redid the calling of the 5' RACE reads with MiXCR, one entry per CDR3 protein. The repertoire holds roughly 200,000 distinct CDR3 sequences, with roughly 24% as singletons. The sequencing input was blood, either unsorted or a sorted T cell fraction (not recorded which). The rearrangement links TRBV5-1 to TRBJ2-7; 7 nucleotides agree with TRBD1. The receptor's source is a male donor with ankylosing spondylitis or in good health (not recorded which). The DNA of the CDR3 is TGCGCCAGCAGCACCGGACAGGTACCATACGAGCAGTACTTC. It is translated as CASSTGQVPYEQYF.